This TCR beta chain was found in a study of beta chain features in type 1 diabetes. Points on this clone: What it recognizes is unknown.

Study results and limitations: PCR might show a preference for shorter templates, equally across patients and controls. Naive, central memory and regulatory TCRB repertoires appeared more similar among patients than healthy donors. When Type 1 diabetes patients were examined, their TCRB CDR3s proved moderately but significantly shorter in all four CD4+ subsets.

The isolated RNA, all of it, was reverse transcribed, so expressed TCRB transcripts were what got sequenced. The table came from immunoSEQ multiplex PCR; TCRdb's copy has only in-frame clones and leaves some out. The sample lists 95,000 to 150,000 clones; 15% to 20% were seen once. Heparinised blood was drawn once per donor, averaging about 116 mL. The source is a man between 18 and 29 years old with type 1 diabetes. Sequencing was performed on central memory CD4+ T cells from blood.

This chain's CDR3 is CASTLGTEETQYF. DNA for the CDR3: TGTGCCAGCACATTGGGGACGGAAGAGACCCAGTACTTC. This chain uses TRBV9 with TRBJ2-5, with D perhaps matching TRBD1 or TRBD2 (5 bases each). Deletions cut 6 bases from V and 3 bases from J, with 12 bases between. The V gene's germline CDR1 is SGDLS and CDR2 YYNGEE. This CDR3 region has 13 residues.